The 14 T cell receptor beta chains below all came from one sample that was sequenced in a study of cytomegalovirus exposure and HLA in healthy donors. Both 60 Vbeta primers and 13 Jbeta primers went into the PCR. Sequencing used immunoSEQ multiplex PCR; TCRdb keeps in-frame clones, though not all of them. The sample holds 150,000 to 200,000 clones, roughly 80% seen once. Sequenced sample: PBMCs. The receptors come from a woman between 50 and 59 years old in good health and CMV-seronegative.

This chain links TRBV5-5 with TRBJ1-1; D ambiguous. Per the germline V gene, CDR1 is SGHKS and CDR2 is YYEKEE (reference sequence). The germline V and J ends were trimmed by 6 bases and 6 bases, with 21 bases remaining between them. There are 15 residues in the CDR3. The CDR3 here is CASTLIRTGFAEAFF. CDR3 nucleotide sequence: TGTGCCAGCACCTTAATCCGAACGGGGTTCGCTGAAGCTTTCTTT. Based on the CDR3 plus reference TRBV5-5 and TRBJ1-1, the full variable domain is DAGVTQSPTHLIKTRGQQVTLRCSPISGHKSVSWYQQVLGQGPQFIFQYYEKEERGRGNFPDRFSARQFPNYSSELNVNALLLGDSALYLCASTLIRTGFAEAFFGQGTRLTVV.

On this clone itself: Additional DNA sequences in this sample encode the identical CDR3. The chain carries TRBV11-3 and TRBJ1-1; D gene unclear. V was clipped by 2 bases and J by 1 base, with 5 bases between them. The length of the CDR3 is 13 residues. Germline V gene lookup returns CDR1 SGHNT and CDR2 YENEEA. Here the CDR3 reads CASSLTRNTEAFF. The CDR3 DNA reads TGTGCCAGCAGCTTAACAAGGAACACTGAAGCTTTCTTT. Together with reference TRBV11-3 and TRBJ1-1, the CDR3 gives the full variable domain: EAGVVQSPRYKIIEKKQPVAFWCNPISGHNTLYWYLQNLGQGPELLIRYENEEAVDDSQLPKDRFSAERLKGVDSTLKIQPAELGDSAVYLCASSLTRNTEAFFGQGTRLTVV.

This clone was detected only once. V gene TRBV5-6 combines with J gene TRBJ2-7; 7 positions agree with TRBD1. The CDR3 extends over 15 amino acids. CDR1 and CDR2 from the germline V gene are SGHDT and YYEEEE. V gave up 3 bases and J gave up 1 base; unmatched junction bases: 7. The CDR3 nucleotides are TGTGCCAGCAGCTGGAAACCGGACAGGTCCTACGAGCAGTACTTC. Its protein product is CASSWKPDRSYEQYF.

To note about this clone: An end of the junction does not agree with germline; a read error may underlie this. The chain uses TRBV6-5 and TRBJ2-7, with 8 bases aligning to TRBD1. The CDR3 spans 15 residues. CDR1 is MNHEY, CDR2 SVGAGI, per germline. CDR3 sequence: CASSYYQGASDEQSF. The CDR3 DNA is TGTGCCAGCAGTTACTATCAGGGGGCCAGCGACGAGCAGTCCTTC.

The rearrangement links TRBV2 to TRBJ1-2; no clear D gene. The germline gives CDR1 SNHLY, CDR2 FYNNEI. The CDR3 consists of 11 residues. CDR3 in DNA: TGTGCTGGCGGGGTTAACTATGGCTACACCTTC. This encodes CAGGVNYGYTF.

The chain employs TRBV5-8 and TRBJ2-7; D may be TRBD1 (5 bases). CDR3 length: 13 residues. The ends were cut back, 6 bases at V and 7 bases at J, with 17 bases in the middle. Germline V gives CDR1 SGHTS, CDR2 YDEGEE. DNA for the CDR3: TGTGCCAGCACTCGTCACCCAGGGCATGAGCAGTACTTC. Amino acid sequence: CASTRHPGHEQYF.

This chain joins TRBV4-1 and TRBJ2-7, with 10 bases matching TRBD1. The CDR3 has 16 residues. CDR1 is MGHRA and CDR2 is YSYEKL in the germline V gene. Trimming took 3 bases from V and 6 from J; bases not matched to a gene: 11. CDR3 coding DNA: TGCGCCAGCAGCCACCCCATCGGGACAGGGGTTGGCGAGCAGTACTTC. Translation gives CASSHPIGTGVGEQYF.

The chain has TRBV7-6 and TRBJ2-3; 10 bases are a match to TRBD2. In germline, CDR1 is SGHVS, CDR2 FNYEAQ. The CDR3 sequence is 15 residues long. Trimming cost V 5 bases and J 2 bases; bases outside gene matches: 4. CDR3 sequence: CASSPGTSDTDTQYF. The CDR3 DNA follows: TGTGCCAGCAGCCCCGGGACTAGCGACACAGATACGCAGTATTTT.

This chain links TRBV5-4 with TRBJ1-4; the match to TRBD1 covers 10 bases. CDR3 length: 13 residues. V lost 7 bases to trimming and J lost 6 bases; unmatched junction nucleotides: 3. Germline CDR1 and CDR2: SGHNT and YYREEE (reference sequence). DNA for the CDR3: TGTGCCAGCCGCGGGACAGGGGATGAAAAACTGTTTTTT. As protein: CASRGTGDEKLFF.

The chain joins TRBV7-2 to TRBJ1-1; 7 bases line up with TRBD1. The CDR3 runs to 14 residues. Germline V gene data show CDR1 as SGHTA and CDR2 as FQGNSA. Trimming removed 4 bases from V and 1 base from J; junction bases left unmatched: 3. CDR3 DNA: TGTGCCAGCAGCTACGGACAGGCGAACACTGAAGCTTTCTTT. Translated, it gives CASSYGQANTEAFF.

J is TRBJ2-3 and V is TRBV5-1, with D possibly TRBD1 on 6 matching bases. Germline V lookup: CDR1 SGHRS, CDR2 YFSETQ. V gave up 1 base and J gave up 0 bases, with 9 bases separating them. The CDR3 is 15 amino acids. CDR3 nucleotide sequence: TGCGCCAGCAGCTTGAACAGGGAGAGCACAGATACGCAGTATTTT. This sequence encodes CASSLNRESTDTQYF. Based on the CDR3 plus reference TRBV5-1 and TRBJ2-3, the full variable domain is KAGVTQTPRYLIKTRGQQVTLSCSPISGHRSVSWYQQTPGQGLQFLFEYFSETQRNKGNFPGRFSGRQFSNSRSEMNVSTLELGDSALYLCASSLNRESTDTQYFGPGTRLTVL.

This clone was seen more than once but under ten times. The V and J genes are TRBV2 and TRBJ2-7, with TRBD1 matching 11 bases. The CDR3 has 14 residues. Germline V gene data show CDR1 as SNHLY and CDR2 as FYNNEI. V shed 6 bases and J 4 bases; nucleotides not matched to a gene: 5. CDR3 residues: CASRPGQGGYEQYF. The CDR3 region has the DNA TGTGCCAGCAGACCGGGACAGGGGGGATACGAGCAGTACTTC.

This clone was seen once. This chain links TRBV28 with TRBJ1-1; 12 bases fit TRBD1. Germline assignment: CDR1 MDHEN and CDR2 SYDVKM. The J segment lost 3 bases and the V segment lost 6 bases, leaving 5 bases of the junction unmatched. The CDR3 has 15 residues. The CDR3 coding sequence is TGTGCCAGCAGCCCAGGGACAGGGGGCGACACTGAAGCTTTCTTT. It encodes CASSPGTGGDTEAFF.

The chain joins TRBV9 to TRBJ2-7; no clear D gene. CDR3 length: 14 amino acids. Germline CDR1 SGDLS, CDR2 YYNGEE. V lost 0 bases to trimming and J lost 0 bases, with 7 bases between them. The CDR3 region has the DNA TGTGCCAGCAGCGTAGTGGGCACCTCCTACGAGCAGTACTTC. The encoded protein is CASSVVGTSYEQYF.